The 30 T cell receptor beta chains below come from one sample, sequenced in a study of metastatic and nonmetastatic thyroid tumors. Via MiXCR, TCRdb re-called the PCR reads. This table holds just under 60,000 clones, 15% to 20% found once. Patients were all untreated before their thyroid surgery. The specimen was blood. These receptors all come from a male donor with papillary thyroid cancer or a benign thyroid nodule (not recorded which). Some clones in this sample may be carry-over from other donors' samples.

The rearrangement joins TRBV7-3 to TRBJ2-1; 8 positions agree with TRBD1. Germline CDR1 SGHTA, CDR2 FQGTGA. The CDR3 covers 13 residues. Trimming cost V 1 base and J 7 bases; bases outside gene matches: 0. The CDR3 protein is CASSLNRGNEQFF. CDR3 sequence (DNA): TGTGCCAGCAGCTTAAACAGGGGGAATGAGCAGTTCTTC.

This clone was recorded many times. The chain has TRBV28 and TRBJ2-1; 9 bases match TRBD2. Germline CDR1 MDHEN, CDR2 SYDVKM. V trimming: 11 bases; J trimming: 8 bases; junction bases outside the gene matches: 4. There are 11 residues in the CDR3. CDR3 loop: CAGTSLDEQFF. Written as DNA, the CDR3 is TGTGCCGGGACTAGCTTGGATGAGCAGTTCTTC.

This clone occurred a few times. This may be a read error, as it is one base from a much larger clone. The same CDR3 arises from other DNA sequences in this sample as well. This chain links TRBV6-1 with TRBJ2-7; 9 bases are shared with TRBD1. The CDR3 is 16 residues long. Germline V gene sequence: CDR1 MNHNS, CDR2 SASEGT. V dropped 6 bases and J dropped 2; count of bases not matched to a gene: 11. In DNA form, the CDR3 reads TGTGCCAGCAGCCCCGGACAGGGGACAGGTCCCTACGAGCAGTACGTC. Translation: CASSPGQGTGPYEQYV.

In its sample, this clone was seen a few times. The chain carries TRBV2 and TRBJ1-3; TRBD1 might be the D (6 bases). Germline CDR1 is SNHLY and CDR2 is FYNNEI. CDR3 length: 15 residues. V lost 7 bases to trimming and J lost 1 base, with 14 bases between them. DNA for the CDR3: TGTGCCAGCACCGTGGACAGCTCGTCTGGAAACACCATATATTTT. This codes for CASTVDSSSGNTIYF. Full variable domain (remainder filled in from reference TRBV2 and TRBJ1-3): EPEVTQTPSHQVTQMGQEVILRCVPISNHLYFYWYRQILGQKVEFLVSFYNNEISEKSEIFDDQFSVERPDGSNFTLKIRSTKLEDSAMYFCASTVDSSSGNTIYFGEGSWLTVV.

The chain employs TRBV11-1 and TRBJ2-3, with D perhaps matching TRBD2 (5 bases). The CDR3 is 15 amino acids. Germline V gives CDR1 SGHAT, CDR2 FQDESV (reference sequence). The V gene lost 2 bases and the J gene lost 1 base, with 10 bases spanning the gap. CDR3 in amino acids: CASSLRGDRTDTQYF. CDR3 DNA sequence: TGTGCCAGCAGCTTACGGGGAGATCGCACAGATACGCAGTATTTT.

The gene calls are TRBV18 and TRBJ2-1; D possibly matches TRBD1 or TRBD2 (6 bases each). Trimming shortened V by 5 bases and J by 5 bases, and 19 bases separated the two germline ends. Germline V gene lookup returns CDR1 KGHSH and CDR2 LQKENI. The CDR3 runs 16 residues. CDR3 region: CASSALQGGGNNEQFF. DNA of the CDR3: TGTGCCAGCTCAGCACTACAGGGAGGAGGCAACAATGAGCAGTTCTTC.

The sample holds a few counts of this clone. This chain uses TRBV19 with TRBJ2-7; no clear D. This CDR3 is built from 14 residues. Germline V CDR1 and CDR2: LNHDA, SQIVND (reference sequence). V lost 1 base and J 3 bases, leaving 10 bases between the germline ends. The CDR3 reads CASSIGGDHYEQYV. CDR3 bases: TGTGCCAGTAGTATAGGAGGAGATCACTACGAGCAGTACGTC.

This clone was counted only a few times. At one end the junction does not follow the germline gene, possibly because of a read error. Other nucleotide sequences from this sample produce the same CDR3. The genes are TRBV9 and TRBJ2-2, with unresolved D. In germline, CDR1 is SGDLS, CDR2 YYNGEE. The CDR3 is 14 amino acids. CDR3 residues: CASSVGRRTGELFF. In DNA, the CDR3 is TGTGCTAGCAGCGTAGGGCGGCGAACCGGGGAGCTGTTTTTT.

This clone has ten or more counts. The CDR3, as DNA: TGCAGTGCTGCCTCCGGGACTAGCGGGTATGAGCAGTTCTTC. Amino acid sequence: CSAASGTSGYEQFF. The chain couples TRBV20-1 to TRBJ2-1; 12 bases agree with TRBD2. The CDR3 contains 14 residues. The V gene end was trimmed by 5 bases and the J gene end by 8 bases; junction bases not matched to a gene: 7. The germline V gene has CDR1 DFQATT and CDR2 SNEGSKA (reference sequence).

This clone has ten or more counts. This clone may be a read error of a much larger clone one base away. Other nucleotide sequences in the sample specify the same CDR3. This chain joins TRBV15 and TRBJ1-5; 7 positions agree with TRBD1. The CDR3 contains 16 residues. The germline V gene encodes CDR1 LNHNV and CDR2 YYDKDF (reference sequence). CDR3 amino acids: CATSGGSTGIAQPQHF. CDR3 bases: TGTGCCACCAGCGGGGGGTCGACAGGGATTGCTCAGCCCCAGCACTTT.

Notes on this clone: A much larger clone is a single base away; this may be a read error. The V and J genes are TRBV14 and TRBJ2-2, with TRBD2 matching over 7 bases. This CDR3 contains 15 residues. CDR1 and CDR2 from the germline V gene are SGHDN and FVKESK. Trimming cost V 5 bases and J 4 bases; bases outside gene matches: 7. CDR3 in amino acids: CASSGLAVSTGELFF. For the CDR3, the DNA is TGTGCCAGCAGCGGCCTAGCGGTTTCCACCGGGGAGCTGTTTTTT.

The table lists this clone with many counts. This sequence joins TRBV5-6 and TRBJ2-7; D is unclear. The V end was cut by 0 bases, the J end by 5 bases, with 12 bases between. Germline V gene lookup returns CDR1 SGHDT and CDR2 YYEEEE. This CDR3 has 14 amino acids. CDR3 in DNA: TGTGCCAGCAGCTTGGGAGGTTGGATGAACGAGCAGTACTTC. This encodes CASSLGGWMNEQYF.

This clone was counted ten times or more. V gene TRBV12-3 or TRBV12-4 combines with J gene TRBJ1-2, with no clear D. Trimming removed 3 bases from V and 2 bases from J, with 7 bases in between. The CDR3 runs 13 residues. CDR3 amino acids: CASSFGRNYGYTF. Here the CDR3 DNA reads TGTGCCAGCAGTTTTGGCAGGAACTATGGCTACACCTTC.

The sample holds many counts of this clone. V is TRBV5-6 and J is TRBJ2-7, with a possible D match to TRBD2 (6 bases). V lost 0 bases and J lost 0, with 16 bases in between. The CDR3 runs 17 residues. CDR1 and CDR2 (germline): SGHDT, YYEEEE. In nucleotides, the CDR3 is TGTGCCAGCAGCTTGGGAGCGTCGGGGGTTGGCTCCTACGAGCAGTACTTC. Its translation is CASSLGASGVGSYEQYF. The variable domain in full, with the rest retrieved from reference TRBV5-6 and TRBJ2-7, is DAGVTQSPTHLIKTRGQQVTLRCSPKSGHDTVSWYQQALGQGPQFIFQYYEEEERQRGNFPDRFSGHQFPNYSSELNVNALLLGDSALYLCASSLGASGVGSYEQYFGPGTRLTVT.

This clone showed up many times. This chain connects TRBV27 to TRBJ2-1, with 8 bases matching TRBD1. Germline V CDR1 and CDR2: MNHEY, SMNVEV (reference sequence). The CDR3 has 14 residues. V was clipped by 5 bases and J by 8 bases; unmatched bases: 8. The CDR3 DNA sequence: TGTGCCAGCAGTCCGGGGGCAGGGGGCGATGAGCAGTTCTTC. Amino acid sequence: CASSPGAGGDEQFF.

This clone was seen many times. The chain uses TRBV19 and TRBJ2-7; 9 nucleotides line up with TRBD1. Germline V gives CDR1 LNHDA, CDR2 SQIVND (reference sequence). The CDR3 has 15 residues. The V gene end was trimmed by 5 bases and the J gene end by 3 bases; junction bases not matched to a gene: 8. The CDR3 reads CASSSPGQGYYEQYF. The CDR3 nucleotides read TGTGCCAGTAGTTCCCCGGGACAGGGATACTACGAGCAGTACTTC.

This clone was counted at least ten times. CDR3 sequence: CASSLQQAQPQHF. The CDR3 bases are TGTGCCAGCAGCTTACAACAGGCCCAGCCCCAGCATTTT. The chain is built from TRBV7-2 and TRBJ1-5; a weak D match, TRBD1 (5 bases). The CDR3 is 13 residues long. Trimming cost V 2 bases and J 7 bases, with 9 bases left between them. CDR1 and CDR2 from the germline V gene are SGHTA and FQGNSA. The full variable domain, with the rest looked up from reference TRBV7-2 and TRBJ1-5, is GAGVSQSPSNKVTEKGKDVELRCDPISGHTALYWYRQSLGQGLEFLIYFQGNSAPDKSGLPSDRFSAERTGGSVSTLTIQRTQQEDSAVYLCASSLQQAQPQHFGDGTRLSIL.

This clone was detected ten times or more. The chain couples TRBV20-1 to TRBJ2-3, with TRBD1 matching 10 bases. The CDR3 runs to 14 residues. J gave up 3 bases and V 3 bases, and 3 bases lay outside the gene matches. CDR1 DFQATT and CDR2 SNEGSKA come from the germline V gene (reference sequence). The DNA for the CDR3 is TGCAGTGCTAGGGACAGGGGGACGACAGATACGCAGTATTTT. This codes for CSARDRGTTDTQYF.

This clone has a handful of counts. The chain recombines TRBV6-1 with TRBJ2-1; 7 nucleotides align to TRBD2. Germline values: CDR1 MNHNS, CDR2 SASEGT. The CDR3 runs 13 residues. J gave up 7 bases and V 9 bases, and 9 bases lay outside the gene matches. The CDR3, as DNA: TGTGCCAGAAGGACTAGAGATACGAATGAGCAGTTCTTC. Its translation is CARRTRDTNEQFF.

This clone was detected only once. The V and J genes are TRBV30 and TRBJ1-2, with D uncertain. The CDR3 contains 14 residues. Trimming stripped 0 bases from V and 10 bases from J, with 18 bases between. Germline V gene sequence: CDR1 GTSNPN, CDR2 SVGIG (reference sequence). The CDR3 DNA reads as TGTGCCTGGAGTGTATATCTCCCAACGGGGTTCTACACCTTC. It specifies CAWSVYLPTGFYTF.

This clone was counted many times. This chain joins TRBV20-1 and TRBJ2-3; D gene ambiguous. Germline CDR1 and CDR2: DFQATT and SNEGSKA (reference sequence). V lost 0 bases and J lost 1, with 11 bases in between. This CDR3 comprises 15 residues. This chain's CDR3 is CSARDTSEGTDTQYF. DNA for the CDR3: TGCAGTGCTAGAGATACCAGCGAGGGCACAGATACGCAGTATTTT.

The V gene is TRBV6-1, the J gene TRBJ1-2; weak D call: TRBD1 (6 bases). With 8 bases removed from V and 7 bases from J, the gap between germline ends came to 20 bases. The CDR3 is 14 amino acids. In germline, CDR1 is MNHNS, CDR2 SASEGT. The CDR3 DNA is TGTGCCAGCGCCCACTTACAGGGTGCGATTGGCTACACCTTC. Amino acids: CASAHLQGAIGYTF.

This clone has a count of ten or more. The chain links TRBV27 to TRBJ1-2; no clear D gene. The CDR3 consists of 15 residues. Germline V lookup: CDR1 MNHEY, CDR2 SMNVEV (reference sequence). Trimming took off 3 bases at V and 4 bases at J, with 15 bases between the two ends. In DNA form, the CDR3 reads TGTGCCAGCAGTTTGTACGGGTCGGCCAGCTATGGCTACACCTTC. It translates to CASSLYGSASYGYTF.

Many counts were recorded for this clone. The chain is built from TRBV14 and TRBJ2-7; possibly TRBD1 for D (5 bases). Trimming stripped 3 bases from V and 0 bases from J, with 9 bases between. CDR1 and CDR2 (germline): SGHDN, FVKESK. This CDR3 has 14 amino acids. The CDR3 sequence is CASSHEDTSYEQYF. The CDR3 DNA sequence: TGTGCCAGCAGCCATGAGGACACCTCCTACGAGCAGTACTTC.

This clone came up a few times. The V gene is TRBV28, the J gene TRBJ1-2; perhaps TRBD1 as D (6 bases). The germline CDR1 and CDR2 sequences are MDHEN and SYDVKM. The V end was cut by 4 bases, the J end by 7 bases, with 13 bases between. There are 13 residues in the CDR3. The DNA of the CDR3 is TGTGCCAGCAGTTCCCCCTGGGGGCTTGGCTACACCTTC. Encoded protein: CASSSPWGLGYTF.

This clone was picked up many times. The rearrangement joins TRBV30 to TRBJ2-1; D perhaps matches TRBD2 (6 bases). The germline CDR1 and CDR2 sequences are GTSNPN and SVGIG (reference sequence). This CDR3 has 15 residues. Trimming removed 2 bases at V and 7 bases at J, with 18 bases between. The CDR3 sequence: CAWSYGGIDSNEQFF. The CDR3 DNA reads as TGTGCCTGGAGTTACGGAGGGATAGATAGTAATGAGCAGTTCTTC.

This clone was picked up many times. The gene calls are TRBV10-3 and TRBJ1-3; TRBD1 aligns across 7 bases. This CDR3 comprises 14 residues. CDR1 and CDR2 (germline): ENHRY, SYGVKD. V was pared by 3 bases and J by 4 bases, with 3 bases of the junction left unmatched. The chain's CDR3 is CAISDPDRGNTIYF. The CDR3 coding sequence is TGTGCCATCAGTGATCCGGACAGGGGAAACACCATATATTTT.

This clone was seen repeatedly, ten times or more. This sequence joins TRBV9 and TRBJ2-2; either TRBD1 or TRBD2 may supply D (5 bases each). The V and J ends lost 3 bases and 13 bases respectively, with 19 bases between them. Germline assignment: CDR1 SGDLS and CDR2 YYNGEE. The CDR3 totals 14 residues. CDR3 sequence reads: CASSAGTNLRGLFF. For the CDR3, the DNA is TGTGCCAGCAGCGCCGGGACCAATCTAAGGGGGCTGTTTTTT.

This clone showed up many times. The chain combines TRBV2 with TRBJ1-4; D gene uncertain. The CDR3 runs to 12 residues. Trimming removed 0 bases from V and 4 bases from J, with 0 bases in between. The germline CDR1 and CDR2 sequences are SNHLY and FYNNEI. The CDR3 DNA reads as TGTGCCAGCAGTGAAGCTAATGAAAAACTGTTTTTT. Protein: CASSEANEKLFF.

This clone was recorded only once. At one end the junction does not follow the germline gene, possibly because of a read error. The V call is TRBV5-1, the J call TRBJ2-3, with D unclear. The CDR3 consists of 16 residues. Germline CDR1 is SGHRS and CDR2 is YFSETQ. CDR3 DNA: TGTGCCAGCAGCTTGGCGGCCAGTACGTGCACAGATACGCAGTATTTT. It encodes CASSLAASTCTDTQYF. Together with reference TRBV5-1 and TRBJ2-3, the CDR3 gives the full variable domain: KAGVTQTPRYLIKTRGQQVTLSCSPISGHRSVSWYQQTPGQGLQFLFEYFSETQRNKGNFPGRFSGRQFSNSRSEMNVSTLELGDSALYLCASSLAASTCTDTQYFGPGTRLTVL.